This T cell receptor (beta chain) was profiled in a study of CD8+ T cells in alopecia areata. Study-wide findings and caveats: Mouse data revealed clearer TCR sharing than patient data did, a gap possibly tied to HLA.

Isolated RNA was reverse transcribed into cDNA used as the sequencing template. Using immunoSEQ multiplex PCR, the repertoire was profiled, and TCRdb retains in-frame clones only, with some absent. The profile covers around 300,000 clones, none occurring a single time. Combined cutaneous lymph node cells underwent sorting by CD4, CD8alpha, NKG2D, NKG2ACE and additional markers. The V gene's germline CDR1 is LGHNA and CDR2 YNLKQL (reference sequence). This CDR3 contains 15 residues. This clone showed up just a few times. Its antigen is not identified. Gene labels here are mouse ones. The read stops 4 residues short of the end of the CDR3; the missing end is completed from the germline J gene.

Sequencing used CD4+ T cells sorted from a lymph node. The sequence was obtained from a C3H/HeJ mouse with alopecia areata. For this strain, the MHC haplotype corresponds to H2-k. This rearrangement joins TRBV5 to TRBJ2-7; 10 bases match TRBD2. CDR3 loop: CASSPTGLGSYEQYF. CDR3 DNA (partial): TGTGCCAGCAGCCCGACGGGACTGGGGAGTTAT.